One TCR beta chain is described in this entry. The germline V gene has CDR1 SGHDN and CDR2 FVKESK. The CDR3 runs 13 residues. The V and J ends lost 2 bases and 4 bases respectively, with 9 bases between them. TCRbeta library construction was performed incorporating unique molecular identifiers. TCRdb itself ran the PCR reads through MiXCR, one entry per CDR3 protein. Of roughly 500,000 distinct CDR3 sequences in the sample, roughly an eighth are singletons; the top ten hold roughly 5.4%. The sample originates from a study of T-cell reconstitution after alpha-beta-depleted transplantation in children. The TCR sequence derives from a human donor who donated a stem cell graft to a child with combined immunodeficiency. The specimen comprised PBMCs from the stem cell graft donor, sampled from the stem cell graft. The rearrangement links TRBV14 to TRBJ2-7; no reliable D call. CDR3 coding DNA: TGTGCCAGCAGCCAAAGGCCAGTTTACGAGCAGTACTTC. This sequence encodes CASSQRPVYEQYF.